These 30 T cell receptor beta chains share one sample of origin, sequenced in a study of OX40 agonist ivuxolimab in advanced cancers. Repertoires were generated with immunoSEQ multiplex PCR, while TCRdb's copy carries only in-frame clones and drops some. The table lists several thousand clones, roughly 80% of them singletons. Here the sequenced sample was CD4+ or CD8+ T cells sorted from blood, taken in a trial of the OX40 agonist ivuxolimab. The receptors come from an adult with an advanced solid tumor such as melanoma, head and neck, liver or kidney cancer.

The rearrangement links TRBV6-6 to TRBJ2-7; TRBD1 is a possible D gene (6 bases). The germline CDR1 and CDR2 sequences are MNHNY and SVGAGI (reference sequence). There are 13 residues in the CDR3. Trimming took 5 bases from V and 2 from J, leaving 10 bases between them. The CDR3 DNA follows: TGTGCCAGCAGTGACGGGACAACCTACGAGCAGTACTTC. Its protein is CASSDGTTYEQYF.

Written as DNA, the CDR3 is TGTGCCAGCAGTCCGACAGGGGATGAGCAGTACTTC. Its protein is CASSPTGDEQYF. The chain has TRBV6-1 and TRBJ2-7; 8 bases fit TRBD1. V lost 5 bases to trimming and J lost 7 bases; unmatched junction nucleotides: 4. The CDR3 consists of 12 residues. CDR1 is MNHNS, CDR2 SASEGT, per germline.

This clone was seen more than once but under ten times. The rearrangement uses TRBV7-3 and TRBJ1-1; D might be TRBD1 (5 bases). The CDR3 runs to 13 residues. Germline V gives CDR1 SGHTA, CDR2 FQGTGA. V was trimmed by 5 bases and J by 4 bases, leaving 11 bases between them. CDR3 bases: TGTGCCAGCAGCCCCGGGGGGGGCACTGAAGCTTTCTTT. Its translation: CASSPGGGTEAFF.

This clone was seen more than once but under ten times. The V and J genes are TRBV19 and TRBJ1-5; TRBD1 might be the D (6 bases). This CDR3 is built from 15 residues. Germline CDR1 is LNHDA and CDR2 is SQIVND (reference sequence). The V and J ends lost 10 bases and 1 base respectively, with 17 bases between them. The CDR3 protein is CATANFGGSNQPQHF. CDR3 bases: TGTGCCACCGCGAACTTTGGGGGCAGCAATCAGCCCCAGCATTTT.

This clone has a handful of counts. V gene TRBV27 combines with J gene TRBJ1-1; a weak D match, TRBD1 (5 bases). This CDR3 contains 14 residues. Germline CDR1 MNHEY, CDR2 SMNVEV (reference sequence). V was clipped by 5 bases and J by 8 bases, with 18 bases between them. The CDR3 loop is CASSRLLSGTEAFF. CDR3 nucleotide sequence: TGTGCCAGCAGTCGACTTTTATCGGGGACCGAAGCTTTCTTT.

The V call is TRBV5-4, the J call TRBJ2-5, with 9 bases fitting TRBD1. The junction had 5 bases not matched to a gene; V was cut back by 0 bases and J by 2 bases. The CDR3 spans 16 residues. Germline CDR1 is SGHNT and CDR2 is YYREEE (reference sequence). CDR3 sequence (DNA): TGTGCCAGCAGCTTGGGGACAGGGGCGGGTCAAGAGACCCAGTACTTC. Its protein product is CASSLGTGAGQETQYF.

The chain uses TRBV2 and TRBJ2-7, with D possibly called TRBD1 or TRBD2 (5 bases each). With 4 bases removed from V and 6 bases from J, the gap between germline ends came to 13 bases. The CDR3 is made up of 13 amino acids. CDR1 is SNHLY, CDR2 FYNNEI, per germline. The CDR3 is CASSGADGGEQYF. Written as DNA, the CDR3 is TGTGCCAGCAGTGGAGCGGATGGGGGCGAGCAGTACTTC. Based on the CDR3 plus reference TRBV2 and TRBJ2-7, the full variable domain is EPEVTQTPSHQVTQMGQEVILRCVPISNHLYFYWYRQILGQKVEFLVSFYNNEISEKSEIFDDQFSVERPDGSNFTLKIRSTKLEDSAMYFCASSGADGGEQYFGPGTRLTVT.

The chain recombines TRBV11-2 with TRBJ2-7; D possibly matches TRBD1 or TRBD2 (5 bases each). The germline V gene encodes CDR1 SGHAT and CDR2 FQNNGV. This CDR3 is 15 amino acids long. Trimming took off 3 bases at V and 3 bases at J, with 15 bases between the two ends. CDR3 residues: CASSLMVFGGYEQYF. DNA for the CDR3: TGTGCCAGCAGCTTGATGGTTTTTGGGGGCTACGAGCAGTACTTC. Together with reference TRBV11-2 and TRBJ2-7, the CDR3 gives the full variable domain: EAGVAQSPRYKIIEKRQSVAFWCNPISGHATLYWYQQILGQGPKLLIQFQNNGVVDDSQLPKDRFSAERLKGVDSTLKIQPAKLEDSAVYLCASSLMVFGGYEQYFGPGTRLTVT.

This clone has just one count. The V call is TRBV5-1, the J call TRBJ1-2, with D uncertain. Trimming took 0 bases from V and 7 from J, leaving 13 bases between them. Germline CDR1 reads SGHRS; CDR2 reads YFSETQ. CDR3 length: 14 residues. The CDR3 nucleotides read TGCGCCAGCAGCTTGGGGTCAGGATCCGGTGGCTACACCTTC. Protein sequence: CASSLGSGSGGYTF.

The chain couples TRBV6-5 to TRBJ2-1; D call uncertain. CDR1 is MNHEY and CDR2 is SVGAGI in the germline V gene. CDR3 length: 11 amino acids. Trimming left V 6 bases short and J 5 bases short, with 5 bases between. The CDR3 is CASRGNNEQFF. The CDR3 DNA follows: TGTGCCAGCAGGGGGAACAATGAGCAGTTCTTC.

The chain uses TRBV5-1 and TRBJ2-7, with D possibly called TRBD1 or TRBD2 (5 bases each). The CDR3 consists of 18 residues. V was trimmed by 0 bases and J by 0 bases, leaving 19 bases between them. Germline V gene data show CDR1 as SGHRS and CDR2 as YFSETQ. In DNA, the CDR3 is TGCGCCAGCAGCTTGGCATCCACCTCGGGACGGAGCTCCTACGAGCAGTACTTC. Its protein product is CASSLASTSGRSSYEQYF.

The V gene is TRBV25-1, the J gene TRBJ1-4, with 8 bases identical to TRBD1. Germline lookup yields CDR1 MGHDK and CDR2 SYGVNS. V was clipped by 1 base and J by 13 bases; unmatched bases: 8. CDR3 length: 14 amino acids. The CDR3: CASSEFEDRDGLFF. Here the CDR3 DNA reads TGTGCCAGCAGTGAATTCGAGGACAGGGATGGACTGTTTTTT.

The rearrangement joins TRBV27 to TRBJ2-2; 11 bases are a match to TRBD2. This CDR3 region has 14 residues. CDR1 and CDR2 from the germline V gene are MNHEY and SMNVEV (reference sequence). Germline trimming cut 6 bases from V and 6 bases from J; bases unmatched to any gene: 3. CDR3 DNA: TGTGCCAGCAGATTAGCGGGAGGGGCCGGGGAGCTGTTTTTT. It translates to CASRLAGGAGELFF.

The chain links TRBV7-6 to TRBJ1-2; 9 bases are shared with TRBD1. The CDR3 is 15 amino acids. V lost 5 bases to trimming and J lost 3 bases; unmatched junction nucleotides: 7. The germline V gene has CDR1 SGHVS and CDR2 FNYEAQ. The CDR3 bases are TGTGCCAGCAGCCAAACAGGGGGCATCGACTATGGCTACACCTTC. Amino acid sequence: CASSQTGGIDYGYTF.

The genes are TRBV6-5 and TRBJ2-1; 14 bases are shared with TRBD2. V gave up 5 bases and J gave up 8 bases; unmatched junction bases: 5. In germline, CDR1 is MNHEY, CDR2 SVGAGI. This CDR3 contains 15 residues. The CDR3 region is CASSGTSGRVDEQFF. In nucleotides, the CDR3 is TGTGCCAGCAGTGGGACTAGCGGGAGAGTCGATGAGCAGTTCTTC.

This clone was detected only a few times. This rearrangement joins TRBV7-6 to TRBJ2-1; TRBD2 matches 12 bases. Germline assignment: CDR1 SGHVS and CDR2 FNYEAQ. With V trimmed by 0 bases and J by 0 bases, 6 bases remained unmatched. The CDR3 has 19 residues. CDR3 sequence reads: CASSLAGLTSGSSYNEQFF. CDR3 sequence (DNA): TGTGCCAGCAGCTTAGCGGGCTTGACTAGCGGGAGCTCCTACAATGAGCAGTTCTTC.

This chain uses TRBV29-1 with TRBJ1-2; D possibly corresponds to TRBD1 (6 bases). V lost 3 bases and J 0 bases, leaving 8 bases between the germline ends. CDR1 is SQVTM and CDR2 is ANQGSEA in the germline V gene. The CDR3 loop spans 13 amino acids. CDR3 protein: CSVDRGSNYGYTF. The CDR3 bases are TGCAGCGTTGACAGGGGTTCTAACTATGGCTACACCTTC.

V is TRBV6-5 and J is TRBJ1-2; the D gene is possibly TRBD1 (6 bases). V lost 1 base and J lost 2, with 14 bases in between. The CDR3 is 16 amino acids. The germline V gene has CDR1 MNHEY and CDR2 SVGAGI. DNA of the CDR3: TGTGCCAGCAGTTACTACCGGGACAAATGGAACTATGGCTACACCTTC. Translation gives CASSYYRDKWNYGYTF.

The table lists this clone with a count of one. The chain combines TRBV7-6 with TRBJ2-7; 9 bases line up with TRBD2. V shed 1 base and J 1 base; nucleotides not matched to a gene: 5. CDR3 length: 16 amino acids. Germline loops: CDR1 SGHVS, CDR2 FNYEAQ. The CDR3 here is CASSLVGGRGSYEQYF. The CDR3 coding sequence is TGTGCCAGCAGCTTAGTGGGCGGGAGGGGTTCCTACGAGCAGTACTTC.

This clone has more than one count but fewer than ten. This chain links TRBV28 with TRBJ1-1; possibly TRBD1 for D (5 bases). CDR3 length equals 13 residues. Per germline, CDR1 MDHEN and CDR2 SYDVKM. The V end was cut by 6 bases, the J end by 1 base, with 9 bases between. As DNA, the CDR3 is TGTGCCAGCAGCCGAGGACAGAACACTGAAGCTTTCTTT. Translated, it gives CASSRGQNTEAFF.

V usage is TRBV19 and J usage is TRBJ2-7, with 7 bases lining up with TRBD2. The CDR3 runs to 14 residues. V gave up 6 bases and J gave up 0 bases; unmatched junction bases: 5. CDR1 LNHDA and CDR2 SQIVND come from the germline V gene (reference sequence). The CDR3 protein is CASSLAASSYEQYF. CDR3 nucleotide sequence: TGTGCCAGTAGCCTAGCGGCTAGCTCCTACGAGCAGTACTTC.

V usage is TRBV4-1 and J usage is TRBJ1-2, with 7 bases fitting TRBD1. Trimming took 4 bases from V and 8 from J; bases not matched to a gene: 7. In germline, CDR1 is MGHRA, CDR2 YSYEKL. The CDR3 runs to 13 residues. CDR3 sequence: CASSLGQSRGYTF. In nucleotides, the CDR3 is TGCGCCAGCAGCCTGGGACAGTCGAGAGGCTACACCTTC.

The chain uses TRBV15 and TRBJ2-7; 11 nucleotides agree with TRBD2. The germline CDR1 and CDR2 sequences are LNHNV and YYDKDF (reference sequence). The CDR3 sequence is 16 residues long. V was pared by 0 bases and J by 3 bases, with 4 bases of the junction left unmatched. The CDR3 sequence: CATSRDWGLAVYEQYF. CDR3 nucleotide sequence: TGTGCCACCAGCAGAGATTGGGGACTAGCGGTCTACGAGCAGTACTTC.

The chain carries TRBV5-1 and TRBJ2-5, with 9 positions matching TRBD1. This CDR3 is built from 16 residues. The germline V gene has CDR1 SGHRS and CDR2 YFSETQ. J was trimmed by 5 bases and V by 4 bases; bases with no gene match: 12. CDR3 sequence reads: CASSVNAGTGRETQYF. DNA for the CDR3: TGCGCCAGCAGCGTCAACGCCGGGACAGGGAGGGAGACCCAGTACTTC.

V usage is TRBV7-2 and J usage is TRBJ2-7; a possible D gene is TRBD2 (6 bases). V lost 7 bases and J lost 3, with 16 bases in between. Germline V gene lookup returns CDR1 SGHTA and CDR2 FQGNSA. The CDR3 sequence is 14 residues long. CDR3 protein: CASTTAGNYYEQYF. Written as DNA, the CDR3 is TGTGCCAGCACCACTGCGGGAAACTACTACGAGCAGTACTTC. Filled out from reference TRBV7-2 and TRBJ2-7, the complete variable domain reads GAGVSQSPSNKVTEKGKDVELRCDPISGHTALYWYRQSLGQGLEFLIYFQGNSAPDKSGLPSDRFSAERTGGSVSTLTIQRTQQEDSAVYLCASTTAGNYYEQYFGPGTRLTVT.

This clone has only one observation. CDR3 loop: CASSLVSTSGQEMGYEQYF. In DNA, the CDR3 is TGCGCCAGCAGCCTCGTCTCGACTAGCGGACAAGAAATGGGCTACGAGCAGTACTTC. The chain recombines TRBV4-3 with TRBJ2-7, with TRBD2 identical over 9 bases. The germline CDR1 and CDR2 sequences are LGHNA and YSLEER. The CDR3 is made up of 19 amino acids. The J segment lost 3 bases and the V segment lost 4 bases, leaving 19 bases of the junction unmatched.

The DNA of the CDR3 is TGTGCCTGGAGTCCGCAGGGTTCTAGGGCTGAAGCTTTCTTT. It yields the protein CAWSPQGSRAEAFF. J is TRBJ1-1 and V is TRBV30, with D maybe TRBD1 (5 bases). The germline CDR1 and CDR2 sequences are GTSNPN and SVGIG (reference sequence). The V end lost 2 bases, the J end lost 6 bases, and 16 bases lay between the germline ends. The CDR3 has 14 amino acids. The full variable domain, rest sourced from reference TRBV30 and TRBJ1-1, is SQTIHQWPATLVQPVGSPLSLECTVEGTSNPNLYWYRQAAGRGLQLLFYSVGIGQISSEVPQNLSASRPQDRQFILSSKKLLLSDSGFYLCAWSPQGSRAEAFFGQGTRLTVV.

The J gene is TRBJ2-5, the V gene TRBV5-4; 7 bases line up with TRBD1. J was trimmed by 3 bases and V by 3 bases; bases with no gene match: 2. The CDR3 contains 13 residues. Germline CDR1 is SGHNT and CDR2 is YYREEE (reference sequence). DNA for the CDR3: TGTGCCAGCAGCTGGGGGACAGAAGAGACCCAGTACTTC. It yields the protein CASSWGTEETQYF.

The chain uses TRBV2 and TRBJ2-3; D unresolved. The CDR3 consists of 16 residues. The V and J ends lost 5 bases and 0 bases respectively, with 15 bases between them. Germline V CDR1 and CDR2: SNHLY, FYNNEI. This CDR3 reads CASSSRGGTSTDTQYF. CDR3 DNA: TGTGCCAGCAGTTCCCGTGGCGGCACTAGCACAGATACGCAGTATTTT.

The chain has TRBV30 and TRBJ2-1; 9 nucleotides line up with TRBD1. CDR3 length: 14 residues. Germline lookup yields CDR1 GTSNPN and CDR2 SVGIG (reference sequence). V was pared by 8 bases and J by 3 bases, with 8 bases of the junction left unmatched. The DNA of the CDR3 is TGTGCCCGATGGGACAGGGCGAGCTACAATGAGCAGTTCTTC. This translates into CARWDRASYNEQFF.